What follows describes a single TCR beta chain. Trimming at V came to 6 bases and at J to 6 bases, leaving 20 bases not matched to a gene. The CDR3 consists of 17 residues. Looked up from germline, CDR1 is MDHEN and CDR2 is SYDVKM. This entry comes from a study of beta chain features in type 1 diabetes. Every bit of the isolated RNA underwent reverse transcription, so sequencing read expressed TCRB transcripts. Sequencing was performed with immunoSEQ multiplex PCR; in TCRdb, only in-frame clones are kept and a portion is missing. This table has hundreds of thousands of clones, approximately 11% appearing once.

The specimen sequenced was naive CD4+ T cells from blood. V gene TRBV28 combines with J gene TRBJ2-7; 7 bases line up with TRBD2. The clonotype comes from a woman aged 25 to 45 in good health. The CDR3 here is CASSPRGGGVPTSEQYF. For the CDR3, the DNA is TGTGCCAGCAGCCCTCGCGGGGGAGGAGTCCCAACCTCCGAGCAGTACTTC.